This paragraph reports one T cell receptor (beta chain). These data come from a study of blood T cells in healthy people across ages. Primers used in a second PCR of about 7 to 12 cycles were a sample-barcoded 5' primer and a J-beta primer mix. TCRdb fed the 5' RACE reads into MiXCR, producing one record per CDR3 protein. The sample gives about 1.8 million distinct CDR3 sequences, approximately 50% of which show up once; 2.1% is in the top ten. Trimming took 4 bases from V and 9 from J, leaving 17 bases between them. This CDR3 contains 15 residues. The germline V gene has CDR1 SGHRS and CDR2 YFSETQ. The source is a woman in her forties in good health. J is TRBJ1-6 and V is TRBV5-1; no reliable D call. Sequencing was performed on blood. CDR3 DNA: TGCGCCAGCAGCCAGGATGTTGCGGGAGGTTCACCCCTCCACTTT. Amino acids: CASSQDVAGGSPLHF.